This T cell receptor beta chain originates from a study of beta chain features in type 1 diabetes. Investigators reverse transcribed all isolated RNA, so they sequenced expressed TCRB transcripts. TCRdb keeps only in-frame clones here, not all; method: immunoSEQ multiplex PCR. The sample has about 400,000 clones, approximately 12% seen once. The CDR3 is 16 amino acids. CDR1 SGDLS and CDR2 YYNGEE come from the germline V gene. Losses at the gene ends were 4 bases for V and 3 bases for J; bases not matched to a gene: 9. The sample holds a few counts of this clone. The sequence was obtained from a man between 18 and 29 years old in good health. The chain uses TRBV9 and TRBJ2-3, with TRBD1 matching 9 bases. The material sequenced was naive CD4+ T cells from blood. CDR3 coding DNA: TGTGCCAGCAGCTCACAGGGGGCGTTCAGGACAGATACGCAGTATTTT. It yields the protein CASSSQGAFRTDTQYF.